This TCR beta chain was captured in a study of shared clonotypes between healthy human individuals (dated by TCRdb to about 2020). For the wider study: Three men and a couple of women, aged 18 to 49 years, made up the cohort. Per donor, three plates each were used for CD4 naive and CD4 memory, two for CD8 naive, and one for CD8 memory. To estimate repertoire size and how much clonotype sharing occurs between individuals, the study deeply sequenced the blood TCR repertoires of five or six healthy adults. To increase sequencing depth and limit assay-specific biases, TCR repertoire library preparation and sequencing were carried out by different laboratories using diverse techniques. Per donor, leukapheresis produced somewhere between about 0.94 and 9.5 billion PBMCs.

Donors were healthy HIV-negative adults with no recently reported acute infections or vaccinations. Every donor was a Caucasian adult living in Nashville, Tennessee, USA. CD4+ T cells were enriched by magnetic negative selection; naive cells were then positively selected on CD45RA, and the negative fraction formed the memory subset. After blood collection by leukapheresis, PBMCs were isolated using Ficoll-Histopaque density gradient centrifugation and then cryopreserved in the vapor phase of liquid nitrogen. Analytical flow cytometry was used to check the purity and quantity of each magnetically sorted T cell population. Genomic DNA was isolated from each sorted fraction and quantified by UV absorbance on a Nanodrop 2000c. Using the deep immunoSEQ assay, TCR CDR3 regions were amplified from genomic DNA by multiplex PCR. Extracted genomic DNA from each cell subset was spread evenly across all wells of several immunoSEQ 96-well plates, with each plate serving as a replicate. For sorted subsets, around 0.2 ug of genomic DNA, equivalent to 30,000 or so T cell genomes, went into each replicate PCR. Purified libraries were quantified with a Qubit 3.0 fluorometer, sized on a Bioanalyzer 2100, and re-quantified with the KAPA Library Quantification kit. Every immunoSEQ 96-well plate was sequenced on a dedicated single-read 150-cycle Illumina NextSeq 550 flow cell. The published analysis was carried out like this. The immunoSEQ output contained only junctional sequences without quality scores, so filtering could not match that applied to full-length reads. To assign V/J genes and CDR3, sequences were annotated against IMGT germline references using PyIR, a Python wrapper for IgBLAST v1.9. Reads were removed for weak V/J assignments (E-value above 1e-6), missing CDR3, stop codons, out-of-frame junctions, or ambiguous translated residues. V3J clonotypes were defined by identical inferred V gene, J gene, and CDR3 amino acid sequence. Percentage overlap between repertoires was calculated by dividing the number of shared unique clonotypes by the size of the smaller repertoire. Repertoire richness was assessed with RTK rarefaction, the Chao1 estimator, and Recon v2.1 estimates of unobserved clonotypes. Generation probabilities for all TCRbeta clonotypes obtained by the gDNA method from a handful of donors were computed using OLGA. TCRdb's version of the immuneACCESS table is confined to in-frame rearrangements and falls short of the full clone set. An unresolved V gene accounts for under half of the shortfall where checked; the remainder is of unknown origin. The D gene and trimming were derived from the DNA, and the V and J assignments and clone size from that table. In this sample the table shows 2.5 million or so clones, around nine tenths of which occur a single time. The top ten clones comprise roughly 0.14% of the sample.

For this clone: The specificity of this receptor is unknown. The sample holds no much larger clone one base away, and base qualities are not on file.

CDR3 length: 15 amino acids, cysteine to phenylalanine. Of the read, only the CDR3 DNA is kept; its 45 bases are in frame from base 1. The germline V gene supplies CDR1 MNHNS and CDR2 SASEGT. The trim is 1 base for V and 4 bases for J, with a gap of 14 bases between the germline ends. The research as a whole found: Because the study included only a small number of donors, the genetic and exposure-history diversity represented was limited. Sampling was restricted to blood, and TCR repertoires in tissue are likely to differ from TCR repertoires in blood. Naive subsets generally had larger estimated clonotype richness than memory subsets did. Higher generation probabilities were observed for clonotypes shared by all four sorted-subset donors than for non-shared clonotypes. Sharing across four donors was observed for approximately 5% of naive CD4, around 3.5% of naive CD8, 2.3% of memory CD4, and about 0.4% of memory CD8 clonotypes. Rarefaction of sorted-subset datasets indicated incomplete sequencing despite the large sequencing depth. Based on pairwise subsampling, the degree of clonotype sharing among donors was expected to be affected by sequencing depth.

The clonotype was recovered from a man aged 18 to 30 in good health. The sample comprised naive CD4+ T cells sorted from blood. What this sample's cell subset or site label stands for: CD45RA+ positively selected. The rearranged segments are TRBV6-1 and TRBJ2-7; the D gene identity is not certain. The DNA sequence is TGTGCCAGCAGTGAAGGAGGTCTAGGGTGGTACGAGCAGTACTTC. Its amino acids are CASSEGGLGWYEQYF.